The 23 T cell receptor beta chains presented below share a single source sample, sequenced in a study of blood T cell repertoires in COVID-19. Some clones are missing from TCRdb's copy, which holds only in-frame ones; the method was immunoSEQ multiplex PCR. The repertoire holds roughly 280,000 clones, with roughly nine tenths as singletons. The specimen sequenced was PBMCs or T cells enriched from blood (not recorded which). All receptors derive from a woman between 18 and 30 years old who had recovered from COVID-19.

This rearrangement joins TRBV4-1 to TRBJ1-4, with TRBD1 matching 11 bases. This CDR3 region has 15 residues. With 1 base clipped from V and 5 bases from J, the junction kept 0 bases outside the gene matches. In germline, CDR1 is MGHRA, CDR2 YSYEKL. The CDR3 here is CASSQGDRGNEKLFF. The CDR3 DNA reads TGCGCCAGCAGCCAAGGGGACAGGGGGAATGAAAAACTGTTTTTT.

This clone has only one observation. This chain joins TRBV11-2 and TRBJ1-2; 9 bases agree with TRBD1. The V gene's germline CDR1 is SGHAT and CDR2 FQNNGV. The CDR3 length is 14 residues. The ends lost 4 bases at V and 6 bases at J; junction bases unmatched: 6. In nucleotides, the CDR3 is TGTGCCAGCAGCTCCGGACAGGGGTTAGATGGCTACACCTTC. It codes for CASSSGQGLDGYTF.

The chain couples TRBV6-2 or TRBV6-3 to TRBJ2-5, with 16 bases matching TRBD2. V shed 2 bases, J shed 7 bases, and the junction held 7 bases outside the gene matches. This CDR3 contains 17 residues. The germline CDR1 and CDR2 sequences are MNHEY and SVGEGT. The CDR3 DNA is TGTGCCAGCAGTTACCCGCACGGGACTAGCGGGGGGGGGACCCAGTACTTC. Protein sequence: CASSYPHGTSGGGTQYF.

The rearrangement uses TRBV13 and TRBJ1-1; 10 bases are shared with TRBD1. After removal of 1 base from V and 4 bases from J, the junction contained 6 bases not matched to a gene. The CDR3 has 16 residues. Germline V lookup: CDR1 PRHDT, CDR2 FYEKMQ (reference sequence). The CDR3 sequence is CASSLVSGQGVTEAFF. In nucleotides, the CDR3 is TGTGCCAGCAGCTTAGTGTCCGGACAGGGGGTCACTGAAGCTTTCTTT.

This rearrangement joins TRBV5-1 to TRBJ1-2; TRBD1 aligns across 7 bases. Trimming at V came to 2 bases and at J to 4 bases, leaving 5 bases not matched to a gene. The germline gives CDR1 SGHRS, CDR2 YFSETQ. The CDR3 is 14 amino acids. The CDR3 sequence is CASSFDTGAYGYTF. CDR3 nucleotide sequence: TGCGCCAGCAGCTTCGACACAGGGGCCTATGGCTACACCTTC.

J is TRBJ1-1 and V is TRBV10-1; unclear D gene. V gave up 6 bases and J gave up 4 bases, with 27 bases separating them. The CDR3 covers 18 residues. From germline, CDR1 is WNHNN and CDR2 SYGVQD (reference sequence). CDR3 sequence (DNA): TGCGCCAGCAGCACCGGGAACCCGGCCACACCATGGGGCACTGAAGCTTTCTTT. Translated, it gives CASSTGNPATPWGTEAFF.

V usage is TRBV5-1 and J usage is TRBJ2-3, with 10 bases lining up with TRBD1. The CDR3 has 16 residues. The germline CDR1 and CDR2 sequences are SGHRS and YFSETQ. The V gene end was trimmed by 0 bases and the J gene end by 5 bases; junction bases not matched to a gene: 6. The CDR3 DNA is TGCGCCAGCAGCTTGGCCGGGACAGGGGTGGGAGATACGCAGTATTTT. This encodes CASSLAGTGVGDTQYF.

The chain combines TRBV11-2 with TRBJ2-3, with 9 bases lining up with TRBD1. Germline V lookup: CDR1 SGHAT, CDR2 FQNNGV. V lost 6 bases and J lost 3; bases outside the gene matches: 19. The CDR3 consists of 19 residues. In DNA form, the CDR3 reads TGTGCCAGCAGTCTTCAACCCGGGACAGGGACCTCGGGGACAGATACGCAGTATTTT. This translates into CASSLQPGTGTSGTDTQYF. Complete variable domain (other parts from reference TRBV11-2 and TRBJ2-3): EAGVAQSPRYKIIEKRQSVAFWCNPISGHATLYWYQQILGQGPKLLIQFQNNGVVDDSQLPKDRFSAERLKGVDSTLKIQPAKLEDSAVYLCASSLQPGTGTSGTDTQYFGPGTRLTVL.

The rearrangement joins TRBV10-3 to TRBJ2-7, with 7 nucleotides matching TRBD1. The junction had 4 bases not matched to a gene; V was cut back by 5 bases and J by 0 bases. Germline V lookup: CDR1 ENHRY, CDR2 SYGVKD. The CDR3 extends over 14 amino acids. DNA for the CDR3: TGTGCCATCAGTCAGACAGGGAGCTCCTACGAGCAGTACTTC. Amino acids: CAISQTGSSYEQYF.

This clone has only one observation. V usage is TRBV21-1 and J usage is TRBJ1-5; the tabulated D call, TRBD1, remains unverified against the DNA. TRBV21-1 is shown as a pseudogene. This CDR3 spans 13 amino acids. The CDR3 DNA reads TGTGCCAGCGCGGGACAGAGCAATCAGCCCCAGCATTTT. The encoded protein is CASAGQSNQPQHF.

This chain links TRBV12-3 or TRBV12-4 with TRBJ2-5, with D perhaps TRBD1 (5 bases). The CDR3 spans 13 residues. The V and J ends lost 6 bases and 5 bases respectively, with 13 bases between them. CDR3 bases: TGTGCCAGCAGGACAGAGGATTGGGAGACCCAGTACTTC. The encoded protein is CASRTEDWETQYF.

The V gene is TRBV23-1, the J gene TRBJ1-4; 8 bases align to TRBD1. TRBV23-1 counts as an open reading frame of uncertain function. CDR3 length equals 13 residues. Trimming cost V 5 bases and J 10 bases; bases outside gene matches: 6. The CDR3, as DNA: TGCGCCAGCAGTAGGACAGGGTTGGGAAAACTGTTTTTT. This translates into CASSRTGLGKLFF.

The gene calls are TRBV11-2 and TRBJ2-5, with D perhaps matching TRBD2 (5 bases). V shed 2 bases and J shed 3 bases, with 13 bases lying between them. Germline V gene lookup returns CDR1 SGHAT and CDR2 FQNNGV. The CDR3 has 15 residues. CDR3 sequence (DNA): TGTGCCAGCAGCTTAAGGAGGCAGGTCGAAGAGACCCAGTACTTC. Amino acid sequence: CASSLRRQVEETQYF.

The chain links TRBV9 to TRBJ2-1; D gene uncertain. The CDR3 runs 15 residues. Between the trimmed V and J ends, which lost 2 bases and 0 bases, there was a span of 9 bases. The germline V gene encodes CDR1 SGDLS and CDR2 YYNGEE. The CDR3 DNA reads TGTGCCAGCAGCGTGTTACAGAGCTCCTACAATGAGCAGTTCTTC. It specifies CASSVLQSSYNEQFF.

The CDR3, as DNA: TGTGCCAGCAGCTTTAGCGGGGGGGCCACCCTAGCCAAAAACATTCAGTACTTC. Translation: CASSFSGGATLAKNIQYF. The V call is TRBV11-2, the J call TRBJ2-4; TRBD2 matches 11 bases. Germline V gene data show CDR1 as SGHAT and CDR2 as FQNNGV. The CDR3 has 18 residues. The junction had 7 bases not matched to a gene; V was cut back by 3 bases and J by 0 bases.

The rearrangement links TRBV2 to TRBJ1-6; no clear D gene. Germline loops: CDR1 SNHLY, CDR2 FYNNEI. Trimming took off 9 bases at V and 7 bases at J, with 19 bases between the two ends. This CDR3 comprises 15 residues. The CDR3 loop reads CASPMGPAGNSPLHF. The CDR3 DNA sequence: TGTGCCAGTCCGATGGGCCCGGCGGGGAATTCACCCCTCCACTTT.

The chain combines TRBV4-2 with TRBJ2-5; D call uncertain. The V gene lost 0 bases and the J gene lost 6 bases, with 8 bases spanning the gap. The CDR3 runs 13 residues. Per germline, CDR1 LGHNA and CDR2 YNFKEQ. CDR3 DNA: TGTGCCAGCAGCCAAGATGTGGAGAAGACCCAGTACTTC. It encodes CASSQDVEKTQYF.

This clone was seen once. The CDR3: CASGRVDEQYF. DNA of the CDR3: TGTGCCAGCGGCAGGGTGGACGAGCAGTACTTC. The chain is built from TRBV28 and TRBJ2-7, with D possibly TRBD1 on 5 matching bases. Germline loops: CDR1 MDHEN, CDR2 SYDVKM. V lost 8 bases, J lost 5 bases, and 10 bases lay in between. This CDR3 region has 11 residues.

This clone was seen just once. J is TRBJ2-3 and V is TRBV2; 8 bases agree with TRBD2. The CDR3 loop spans 15 amino acids. From germline, CDR1 is SNHLY and CDR2 FYNNEI. V lost 7 bases, J lost 0 bases, and 6 bases stayed unmatched. Here the CDR3 DNA reads TGTGCCAGCATTCGGGTAGCGGGGAGCACAGATACGCAGTATTTT. Translated, it gives CASIRVAGSTDTQYF.

This clone was found once. The V call is TRBV28, the J call TRBJ1-4; D not certain. The germline CDR1 and CDR2 sequences are MDHEN and SYDVKM. The CDR3 has 14 residues. V gave up 5 bases and J gave up 4 bases, with 11 bases separating them. The CDR3 DNA follows: TGTGCCAGCAGTCAGACTGGCCTTAATGAAAAACTGTTTTTT. Translation: CASSQTGLNEKLFF.

The V gene is TRBV3-1 (or the pseudogene TRBV3-2), the J gene TRBJ1-2, with D uncertain. The length of the CDR3 is 11 residues. Trimming removed 6 bases from V and 9 bases from J, with 11 bases in between. Germline CDR1 LGHDT, CDR2 YNNKEL (reference sequence). Here the CDR3 reads CASSQRGSYTF. The CDR3 coding sequence is TGTGCCAGCAGTCAACGGGGAAGCTACACCTTC.

The chain combines TRBV9 with TRBJ1-6; D gene uncertain. Germline CDR1 is SGDLS and CDR2 is YYNGEE. V lost 0 bases and J 7 bases, leaving 5 bases between the germline ends. The CDR3 runs to 13 residues. CDR3 DNA sequence: TGTGCCAGCAGCGTAGACTTAAATTCACCCCTCCACTTT. It is translated as CASSVDLNSPLHF. The full variable domain, in which reference TRBV9 and TRBJ1-6 provide the parts outside the CDR3, is DSGVTQTPKHLITATGQRVTLRCSPRSGDLSVYWYQQSLDQGLQFLIQYYNGEERAKGNILERFSAQQFPDLHSELNLSSLELGDSALYFCASSVDLNSPLHFGNGTRLTVT.

This clone was counted once. This chain links TRBV7-2 with TRBJ2-7; perhaps TRBD1 as D (5 bases). Germline assignment: CDR1 SGHTA and CDR2 FQGNSA. Trimming stripped 4 bases from V and 6 bases from J, with 16 bases between. CDR3 size: 14 residues. The CDR3 DNA follows: TGTGCCAGCAGCTCCGTTGTAAGGGGTCGCGAGCAGTACTTC. Translated, it gives CASSSVVRGREQYF.